The 18 T cell receptor beta chains given below trace back to one sample, sequenced in a study of blood T cells in healthy people across ages. A J-beta primer mix and a sample-barcoded 5' primer were used in a second PCR of about 7 to 11 cycles. TCRdb fed the 5' RACE reads into MiXCR, producing one record per CDR3 protein. The sample includes roughly 900,000 distinct CDR3 sequences, about 44% of them seen just once. Material for sequencing was blood. These receptors all come from a young man in good health.

The CDR3 is CACGVPRIQGYTF. As DNA, the CDR3 is TGTGCCTGTGGAGTGCCCCGTATTCAGGGCTACACCTTC. The J gene is TRBJ1-2, the V gene TRBV30; D uncertain. The CDR3 contains 13 residues. CDR1 is GTSNPN and CDR2 is SVGIG in the germline V gene (reference sequence). V was trimmed by 6 bases and J by 8 bases, leaving 19 bases between them.

The V and J genes are TRBV20-1 and TRBJ2-4, with D possibly being TRBD1 (6 bases). V was cut by 6 bases and J by 3 bases, with 18 bases left in between. The germline gives CDR1 DFQATT, CDR2 SNEGSKA (reference sequence). The CDR3 totals 15 residues. This CDR3 reads CSAPPVGGHKNIQYF. The DNA for the CDR3 is TGCAGTGCCCCACCGGTTGGGGGCCACAAAAACATTCAGTACTTC.

This clonotype was detected once. This sequence joins TRBV12-3 or TRBV12-4 and TRBJ1-5, with D possibly being TRBD1 (5 bases). This CDR3 region has 15 residues. V was clipped by 5 bases and J by 8 bases, with 19 bases between them. The CDR3 DNA is TGTGCCAGCAGTCCCGGGGACGGGTCTGGGGAGCCCCAGCATTTT. This encodes CASSPGDGSGEPQHF.

This sequence joins TRBV2 and TRBJ1-2; D is unclear. Germline loops: CDR1 SNHLY, CDR2 FYNNEI. V lost 6 bases and J 9 bases, leaving 23 bases between the germline ends. The length of the CDR3 is 15 residues. The CDR3 DNA reads as TGTGCCAGCAGCGGCACGGCCTCAGGAGTTAGTAGCTACACCTTC. Translation gives CASSGTASGVSSYTF.

The chain has TRBV7-9 and TRBJ2-4; no firm D call. The CDR3 has 16 amino acids. V was pared by 2 bases and J by 0 bases, with 11 bases between. Per germline, CDR1 SEHNR and CDR2 FQNEAQ (reference sequence). Written as DNA, the CDR3 is TGTGCCAGCAGCTTACCAGAACATCTAGCCAAAAACATTCAGTACTTC. Amino acid sequence: CASSLPEHLAKNIQYF.

The J gene is TRBJ1-5, the V gene TRBV25-1; TRBD1 agrees at 12 bases. The V gene end was trimmed by 5 bases and the J gene end by 2 bases; junction bases not matched to a gene: 13. The CDR3 covers 19 residues. Germline V CDR1 and CDR2: MGHDK, SYGVNS. The CDR3 region is CASSTPGQGAWNCNQPQHF. The CDR3 DNA follows: TGTGCCAGCAGTACCCCGGGACAGGGGGCCTGGAATTGCAATCAGCCCCAGCATTTT.

The V call is TRBV3-1, the J call TRBJ2-3; TRBD2 aligns across 10 bases. V shed 5 bases and J 4 bases; nucleotides not matched to a gene: 9. The CDR3 runs to 16 residues. Germline CDR1 LGHDT, CDR2 YNNKEL (reference sequence). The CDR3 coding sequence is TGTGCCAGCAGCTTACGTAGCGGGGGGAATTCAGATACGCAGTATTTT. This sequence encodes CASSLRSGGNSDTQYF.

V and J are TRBV5-1 and TRBJ1-2; D ambiguous. Germline CDR1 SGHRS, CDR2 YFSETQ. With 3 bases removed from V and 8 bases from J, the gap between germline ends came to 8 bases. This CDR3 contains 11 residues. This chain's CDR3 is CASSSNGGYTF. Here the CDR3 DNA reads TGCGCCAGCAGCTCCAACGGGGGCTACACCTTC.

This clonotype was observed a handful of times. The rearrangement joins TRBV27 to TRBJ2-1; 8 bases line up with TRBD1. Germline lookup yields CDR1 MNHEY and CDR2 SMNVEV (reference sequence). The J segment lost 4 bases and the V segment lost 5 bases, leaving 4 bases of the junction unmatched. This CDR3 spans 14 amino acids. CDR3 bases: TGTGCCAGCAGTCGGACAGGGCAATACAATGAGCAGTTCTTC. It codes for CASSRTGQYNEQFF.

This chain uses TRBV7-9 with TRBJ2-7; 7 bases agree with TRBD1. This CDR3 contains 15 residues. J lost 2 bases, V lost 3 bases, and 7 bases had no gene match. The V gene's germline CDR1 is SEHNR and CDR2 FQNEAQ (reference sequence). CDR3 in DNA: TGTGCCAGCAGCTTCTCCGGGACAGAAGCCTACGAGCAGTACTTC. Its protein is CASSFSGTEAYEQYF.

The chain employs TRBV29-1 and TRBJ1-4; D not certain. From germline, CDR1 is SQVTM and CDR2 ANQGSEA. The CDR3 runs to 14 residues. The V end lost 3 bases, the J end lost 8 bases, and 16 bases lay between the germline ends. This CDR3 reads CSVDIPEEGEKLFF. The CDR3 DNA sequence: TGCAGCGTTGACATCCCGGAAGAAGGGGAAAAACTGTTTTTT.

The chain joins TRBV4-1 to TRBJ1-5, with D possibly being TRBD1 (5 bases). V lost 4 bases to trimming and J lost 1 base, with 11 bases between them. The CDR3 is made up of 15 amino acids. The germline CDR1 and CDR2 sequences are MGHRA and YSYEKL. CDR3 in DNA: TGCGCCAGCAGCCCTCACCGGGGCAGCAATCAGCCCCAGCATTTT. Translated: CASSPHRGSNQPQHF.

In this sample, this clonotype turned up a few times. This chain joins TRBV27 and TRBJ2-1; D remains unclear. V was cut by 6 bases and J by 1 base, with 10 bases left in between. Germline CDR1 MNHEY, CDR2 SMNVEV (reference sequence). The CDR3 length is 14 residues. CDR3 loop: CASRALTSYNEQFF. CDR3 DNA sequence: TGTGCCAGCAGGGCTTTAACGTCCTACAATGAGCAGTTCTTC.

The V and J genes are TRBV7-2 and TRBJ1-5, with D perhaps matching TRBD1 (5 bases). CDR3 size: 14 residues. Germline values: CDR1 SGHTA, CDR2 FQGNSA. Trimming stripped 5 bases from V and 1 base from J, with 9 bases between. CDR3 residues: CASSRDGSNQPQHF. In DNA form, the CDR3 reads TGTGCCAGCAGCCGGGACGGAAGCAATCAGCCCCAGCATTTT.

CDR3 sequence: CASSFHSAWGETQYF. CDR3 DNA: TGTGCCAGCAGTTTTCACAGCGCCTGGGGAGAGACCCAGTACTTC. The chain uses TRBV27 and TRBJ2-5, with no clear D. CDR1 is MNHEY and CDR2 is SMNVEV in the germline V gene (reference sequence). The CDR3 runs to 15 residues. The V end lost 3 bases, the J end lost 4 bases, and 15 bases lay between the germline ends.

This clonotype was counted ten times or more. One end of the junction does not line up with germline, which may come from a read error. This chain connects TRBV6-1 to TRBJ2-7, with D perhaps TRBD2 (5 bases). The CDR3 is 16 amino acids. Per the germline V gene, CDR1 is MNHNS and CDR2 is SASEGT. CDR3 residues: CASSEGAERISYEQYF. As DNA, the CDR3 is TGTGCCAGCAGCGAAGGCGCGGAGCGGATCTCCTACGAGCAGTACTTC.

The rearrangement joins TRBV29-1 to TRBJ2-3, with TRBD2 identical over 7 bases. Trimming cost V 4 bases and J 5 bases; bases outside gene matches: 3. CDR3 size: 12 residues. CDR1 is SQVTM, CDR2 ANQGSEA, per germline. CDR3 protein: CSVGGGRDTQYF. In DNA form, the CDR3 reads TGCAGCGTTGGGGGGGGGAGAGATACGCAGTATTTT.

The chain uses TRBV20-1 and TRBJ2-7, with TRBD2 matching 15 bases. The V and J ends lost 4 bases and 1 base, in that order; junction bases with no gene match: 5. The germline V gene encodes CDR1 DFQATT and CDR2 SNEGSKA (reference sequence). The CDR3 sequence is 16 residues long. CDR3 DNA sequence: TGCAGTGCTACCGGGACTAGCGGGGGGCTGTCCTACGAGCAGTACTTC. It yields the protein CSATGTSGGLSYEQYF.